This paragraph reports one T cell receptor (beta chain). Which antigen it targets is not known. No per-base quality is available; no much larger clone lies one base away. Library preparation was by the immunoSEQ multiplex PCR assay. The table comes from immuneACCESS by way of TCRdb, which keeps in-frame sequences with V and J called. Part of the clones is missing from these tables; in studies checked, under half for an unresolved V gene and the rest for unknown reasons. This sample is represented by fewer than 300,000 clones; roughly 80% of them were singletons. The ten top clones hold 10% to 15% of the sample. The sample comes from a study of control samples from healthy donors and cancer patients (TCRdb year 2020). Taken from cysteine to phenylalanine, the CDR3 has 15 residues. Only the CDR3 region is kept as DNA, spanning 45 bases read in frame from base 1. CDR1 and CDR2 are read off the germline V gene (reference sequence) as LNHDA and SQIVND. Trimming leaves V shorter by 7 bases and J shorter by 0 bases, with the junction holding 5 bases beyond the gene matches.

The source is a woman in her sixties or seventies with lung cancer. The chain links TRBV19 with TRBJ2-1; a stretch of 8 junction bases matches TRBD2. The material sequenced was PBMCs. The sequenced DNA is TGTGCCAGTACCCGGAGCGGGAGCTCCTACAATGAGCAGTTCTTC. Its translation reads: CASTRSGSSYNEQFF.